Described below is a single T cell receptor (beta chain) sequence and its context. The germline gives CDR1 SGDLS, CDR2 YYNGEE. The CDR3 covers 13 residues. Trimming stripped 4 bases from V and 4 bases from J, with 11 bases between. Enrollment of patients from Seattle took place during active infection, with longitudinal follow-up. Authors' data handling: Amplification of reference gene primers was used by the study to estimate nucleated cell counts. The method was immunoSEQ multiplex PCR; TCRdb's version includes in-frame clones alone and lacks a portion of them. That table is the source of V, J and clone size, and D and trimming were worked out from the DNA. The profile covers some 220,000 clones, with approximately 85% appearing a single time and over 4% taken by the ten largest. These data are taken from a study of blood T cell repertoires in COVID-19. Study overall: Whether acute or convalescent, the COVID-19 samples came from the United States, Italy and Spain. T cells, B-cell-depleted T cells, or PBMCs provided the cDNA or gDNA that served as material.

This receptor was identified in a woman in her seventies with COVID-19, enrolled during active disease. The chain employs TRBV9 and TRBJ1-1; D gene ambiguous. The sequenced sample was peripheral blood. CDR3 region: CASSPLRGTEAFF. The CDR3 coding sequence is TGTGCCAGCAGCCCACTCAGAGGCACTGAAGCTTTCTTT.